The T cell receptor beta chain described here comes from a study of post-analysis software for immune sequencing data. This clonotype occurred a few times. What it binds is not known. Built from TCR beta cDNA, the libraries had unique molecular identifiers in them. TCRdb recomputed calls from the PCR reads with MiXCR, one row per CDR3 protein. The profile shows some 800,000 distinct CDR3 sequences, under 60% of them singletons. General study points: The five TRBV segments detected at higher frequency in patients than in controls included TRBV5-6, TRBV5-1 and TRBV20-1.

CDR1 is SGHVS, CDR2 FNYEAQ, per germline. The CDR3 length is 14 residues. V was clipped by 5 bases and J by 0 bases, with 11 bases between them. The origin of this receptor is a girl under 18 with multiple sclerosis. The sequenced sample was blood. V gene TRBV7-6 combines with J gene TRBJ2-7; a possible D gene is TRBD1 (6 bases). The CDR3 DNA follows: TGTGCCAGCAGCGGACAGCTGACCTCCTACGAGCAGTACTTC. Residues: CASSGQLTSYEQYF.